Detailed here is one T cell receptor beta chain. This entry is derived from a study of blood T cell repertoires in COVID-19. Assay used: immunoSEQ multiplex PCR; TCRdb lists only in-frame clones, some missing. The table includes about 220,000 clones, roughly four fifths detected once. The CDR3 totals 15 residues. Germline V CDR1 and CDR2: LNHDA, SQIVND (reference sequence). Trimming cost V 3 bases and J 1 base; bases outside gene matches: 5. The TCR was taken from a woman between 25 and 40 years old who had recovered from COVID-19. The sample consisted of peripheral blood. The rearrangement uses TRBV19 and TRBJ1-1, with 7 positions matching TRBD1. CDR3 in amino acids: CASSIGGQRNTEAFF. The CDR3 coding sequence is TGTGCCAGTAGTATCGGGGGACAGAGGAACACTGAAGCTTTCTTT.